The rows below give T cell receptor beta chains drawn from one sample of a study of blood T cells in healthy people across ages. Each CDR3 protein is one row after TCRdb ran MiXCR on the 5' RACE reads. The table includes 790,000 or so distinct CDR3 sequences, 46% detected once. Sequencing used blood. Source of these receptors: an older man in good health. Each CDR3 is given with its conserved first and last residue. A D gene is named only where the DNA matches it firmly. Clone size is shown for a subset of rows, as once, few, many or a class of expanded clone.

len: 17
d_gene: TRBD1
j_gene: TRBJ2-7
abundance: few
v_gene: TRBV5-1
CDR3nt: TGCGCCAGCAGAGCGCCGGGACAGCTAAGGGCGGTTGACGAGCAGTACTTC
CDR3aa: CASRAPGQLRAVDEQYF

len: 16
d_gene: .
j_gene: TRBJ2-1
abundance: .
v_gene: TRBV28
CDR3nt: TGTGCCAGCACCTCTCCCGCAACAGGACTAAACAATGAGCAGTTCTTC
CDR3aa: CASTSPATGLNNEQFF

len: 12
d_gene: .
j_gene: TRBJ2-7
abundance: few
v_gene: TRBV12-3/TRBV12-4
CDR3nt: TGTGCCAGCAGTTTGTACGTTGGGGAGCAGTACTTC
CDR3aa: CASSLYVGEQYF

len: 12
d_gene: .
j_gene: TRBJ2-1
abundance: .
v_gene: TRBV7-2
CDR3nt: TGTGCCAGCAGCTATGAGGGAGAGACCCAGTTCTTC
CDR3aa: CASSYEGETQFF

len: 15
d_gene: TRBD1
j_gene: TRBJ2-1
abundance: few
v_gene: TRBV24-1
CDR3nt: TGTGCCACCAGTGATCCCGGGACAGGGAGGTATGAGCAGTTCTTC
CDR3aa: CATSDPGTGRYEQFF

len: 13
d_gene: .
j_gene: TRBJ2-1
abundance: many
v_gene: TRBV20-1
CDR3nt: TGCAGTGTGATGGTGGGAGTAGGCAATGAGCAGTTCTTC
CDR3aa: CSVMVGVGNEQFF

len: 13
d_gene: .
j_gene: TRBJ2-3
abundance: .
v_gene: TRBV6-2/TRBV6-3
CDR3nt: TGTGCCAGCAATACGGGGGAAAGTGATACGCAGTATTTT
CDR3aa: CASNTGESDTQYF

len: 12
d_gene: .
j_gene: TRBJ2-7
abundance: many
v_gene: TRBV11-2
CDR3nt: TGTGCCAGCAGCCCTACTAGAATCGAGCAGTACTTC
CDR3aa: CASSPTRIEQYF

len: 15
d_gene: TRBD1
j_gene: TRBJ2-7
abundance: .
v_gene: TRBV4-2
CDR3nt: TGTGCCAGCAGCCAAGAAAACAGGGGTGCCTACGAGCAGTACTTC
CDR3aa: CASSQENRGAYEQYF

len: 15
d_gene: .
j_gene: TRBJ2-3
abundance: few
v_gene: TRBV6-1
CDR3nt: TGTGCCAGCAGGTTTAGGAAATCGGACACAGATACGCAGTATTTT
CDR3aa: CASRFRKSDTDTQYF

len: 16
d_gene: .
j_gene: TRBJ2-2
abundance: few
v_gene: TRBV29-1
CDR3nt: TGCAGCGTTGAAATCGGGGACCGGATCGGCACCGGGGAGCTGTTTTTT
CDR3aa: CSVEIGDRIGTGELFF

len: 16
d_gene: TRBD2
j_gene: TRBJ2-5
abundance: few
v_gene: TRBV7-2
CDR3nt: TGTGCCAGCAGCTTATTGGGGACTAGCGGCCAAGAGACCCAGTACTTC
CDR3aa: CASSLLGTSGQETQYF